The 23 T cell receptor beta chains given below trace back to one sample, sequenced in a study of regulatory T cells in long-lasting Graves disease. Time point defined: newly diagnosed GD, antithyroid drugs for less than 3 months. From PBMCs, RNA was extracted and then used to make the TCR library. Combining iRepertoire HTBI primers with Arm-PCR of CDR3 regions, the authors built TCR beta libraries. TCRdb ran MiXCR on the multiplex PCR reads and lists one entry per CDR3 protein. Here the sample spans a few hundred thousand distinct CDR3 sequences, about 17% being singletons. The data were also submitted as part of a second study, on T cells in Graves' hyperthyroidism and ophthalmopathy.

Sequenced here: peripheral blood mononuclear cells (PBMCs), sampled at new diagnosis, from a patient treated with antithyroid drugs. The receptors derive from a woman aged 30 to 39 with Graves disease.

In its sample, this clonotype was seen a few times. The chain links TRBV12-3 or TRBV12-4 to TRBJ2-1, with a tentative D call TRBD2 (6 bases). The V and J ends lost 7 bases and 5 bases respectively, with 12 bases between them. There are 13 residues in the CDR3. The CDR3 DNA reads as TGTGCCAGCAAAGGCGGGGCAGACAATGAGCAGTTCTTC. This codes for CASKGGADNEQFF.

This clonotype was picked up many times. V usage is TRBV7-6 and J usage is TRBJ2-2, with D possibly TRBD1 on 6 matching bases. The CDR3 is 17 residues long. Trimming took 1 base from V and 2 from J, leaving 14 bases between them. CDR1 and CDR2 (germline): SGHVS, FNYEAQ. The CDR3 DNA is TGTGCCAGCAGCTTAGAGTTTCCAGGGGCCAACACCGGGGAGCTGTTTTTT. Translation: CASSLEFPGANTGELFF.

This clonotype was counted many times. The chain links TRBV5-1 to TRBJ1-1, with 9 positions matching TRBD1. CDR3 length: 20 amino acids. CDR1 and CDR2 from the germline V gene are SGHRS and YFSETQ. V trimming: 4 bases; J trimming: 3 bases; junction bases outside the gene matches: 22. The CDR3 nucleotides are TGCGCCAGCAGCCCGCTGATACTGGGACAGGGAAGGGGCCGAGACACTGAAGCTTTCTTT. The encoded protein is CASSPLILGQGRGRDTEAFF. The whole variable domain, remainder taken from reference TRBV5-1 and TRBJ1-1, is KAGVTQTPRYLIKTRGQQVTLSCSPISGHRSVSWYQQTPGQGLQFLFEYFSETQRNKGNFPGRFSGRQFSNSRSEMNVSTLELGDSALYLCASSPLILGQGRGRDTEAFFGQGTRLTVV.

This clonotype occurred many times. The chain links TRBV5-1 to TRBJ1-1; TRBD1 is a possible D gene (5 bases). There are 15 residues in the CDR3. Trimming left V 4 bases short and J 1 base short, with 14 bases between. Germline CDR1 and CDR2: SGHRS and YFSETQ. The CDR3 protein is CASSPPGPGNTEAFF. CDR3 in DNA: TGCGCCAGCAGCCCCCCGGGGCCGGGGAACACTGAAGCTTTCTTT.

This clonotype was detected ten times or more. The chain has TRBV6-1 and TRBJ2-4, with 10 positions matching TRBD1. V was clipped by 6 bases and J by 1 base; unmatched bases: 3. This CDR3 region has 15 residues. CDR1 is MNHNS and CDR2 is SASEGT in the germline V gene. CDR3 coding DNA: TGTGCCAGCAGGCGACAGGGGGCGGCCAAAAACATTCAGTACTTC. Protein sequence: CASRRQGAAKNIQYF.

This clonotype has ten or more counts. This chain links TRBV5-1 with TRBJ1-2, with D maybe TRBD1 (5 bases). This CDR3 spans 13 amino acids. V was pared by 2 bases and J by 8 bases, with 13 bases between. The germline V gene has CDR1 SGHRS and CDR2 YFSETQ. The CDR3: CASSFDRLGGYTF. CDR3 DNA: TGCGCCAGCAGCTTCGACAGATTAGGCGGCTACACCTTC. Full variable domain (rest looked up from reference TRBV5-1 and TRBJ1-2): KAGVTQTPRYLIKTRGQQVTLSCSPISGHRSVSWYQQTPGQGLQFLFEYFSETQRNKGNFPGRFSGRQFSNSRSEMNVSTLELGDSALYLCASSFDRLGGYTFGSGTRLTVV.

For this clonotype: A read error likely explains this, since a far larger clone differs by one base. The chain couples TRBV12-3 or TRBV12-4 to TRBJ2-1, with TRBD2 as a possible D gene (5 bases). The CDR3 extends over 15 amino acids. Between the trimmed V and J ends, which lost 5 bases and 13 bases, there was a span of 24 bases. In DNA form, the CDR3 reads TGTGCCAGCAGTCCCGGCGACTGGCGTAGGGAGACCCAGTTCTTC. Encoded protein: CASSPGDWRRETQFF.

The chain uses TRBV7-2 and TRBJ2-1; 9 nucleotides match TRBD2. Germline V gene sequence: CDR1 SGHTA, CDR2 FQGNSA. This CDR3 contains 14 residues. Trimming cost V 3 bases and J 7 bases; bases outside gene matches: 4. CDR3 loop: CASSFGAGGNEQFF. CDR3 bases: TGTGCCAGCAGCTTTGGAGCGGGGGGAAATGAGCAGTTCTTC. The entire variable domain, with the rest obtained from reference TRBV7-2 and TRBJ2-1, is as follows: GAGVSQSPSNKVTEKGKDVELRCDPISGHTALYWYRQSLGQGLEFLIYFQGNSAPDKSGLPSDRFSAERTGGSVSTLTIQRTQQEDSAVYLCASSFGAGGNEQFFGPGTRLTVL.

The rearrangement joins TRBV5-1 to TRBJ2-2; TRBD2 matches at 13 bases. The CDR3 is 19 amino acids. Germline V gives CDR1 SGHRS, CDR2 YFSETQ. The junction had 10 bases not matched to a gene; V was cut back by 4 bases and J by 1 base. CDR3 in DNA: TGCGCCAGCAGCATTGCCCGACTAGCGGGGGGCAAGAACACCGGGGAGCTGTTTTTT. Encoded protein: CASSIARLAGGKNTGELFF.

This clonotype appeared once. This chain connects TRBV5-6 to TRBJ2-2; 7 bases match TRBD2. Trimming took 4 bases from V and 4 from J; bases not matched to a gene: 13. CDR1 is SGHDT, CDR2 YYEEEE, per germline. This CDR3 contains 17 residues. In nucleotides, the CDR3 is TGTGCCAGCAGCCGGGACTACCGAACCCTCAGCACCGGGGAGCTGTTTTTT. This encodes CASSRDYRTLSTGELFF.

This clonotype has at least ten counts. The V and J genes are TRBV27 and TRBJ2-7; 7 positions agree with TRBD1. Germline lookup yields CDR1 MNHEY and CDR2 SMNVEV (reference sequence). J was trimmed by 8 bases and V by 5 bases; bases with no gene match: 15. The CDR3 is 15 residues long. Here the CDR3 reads CASSLGTAATDQQYF. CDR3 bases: TGTGCCAGCAGTCTCGGGACAGCGGCTACTGATCAGCAGTACTTC.

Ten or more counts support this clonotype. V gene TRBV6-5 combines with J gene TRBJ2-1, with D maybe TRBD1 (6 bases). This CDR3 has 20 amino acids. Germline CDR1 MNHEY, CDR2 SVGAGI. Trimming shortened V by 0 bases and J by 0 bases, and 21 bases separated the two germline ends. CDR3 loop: CASSYSGTSRGRVSYNEQFF. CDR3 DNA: TGTGCCAGCAGTTACTCCGGGACATCTAGGGGAAGAGTCTCCTACAATGAGCAGTTCTTC.

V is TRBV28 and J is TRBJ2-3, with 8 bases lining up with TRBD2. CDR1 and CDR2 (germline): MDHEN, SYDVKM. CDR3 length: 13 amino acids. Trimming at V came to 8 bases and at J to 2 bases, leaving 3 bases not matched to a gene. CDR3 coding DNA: TGTGCCAGCCGGGGGGGTTTCACAGATACGCAGTATTTT. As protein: CASRGGFTDTQYF.

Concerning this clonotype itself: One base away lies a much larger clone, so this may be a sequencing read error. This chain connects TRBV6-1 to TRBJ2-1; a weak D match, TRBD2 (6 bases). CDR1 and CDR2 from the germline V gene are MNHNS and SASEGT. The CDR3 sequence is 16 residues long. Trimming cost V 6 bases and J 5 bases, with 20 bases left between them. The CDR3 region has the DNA TGTGCCAGCAGGCTGAGGAGGGGCCAGTCCCACAATGAGCAGTTCTTC. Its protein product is CASRLRRGQSHNEQFF.

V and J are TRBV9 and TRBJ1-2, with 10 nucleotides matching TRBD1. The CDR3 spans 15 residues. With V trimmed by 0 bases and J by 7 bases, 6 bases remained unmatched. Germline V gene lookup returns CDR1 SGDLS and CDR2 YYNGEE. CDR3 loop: CASSVGGQGIAGYTF. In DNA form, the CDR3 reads TGTGCCAGCAGCGTAGGGGGACAGGGGATTGCTGGCTACACCTTC.

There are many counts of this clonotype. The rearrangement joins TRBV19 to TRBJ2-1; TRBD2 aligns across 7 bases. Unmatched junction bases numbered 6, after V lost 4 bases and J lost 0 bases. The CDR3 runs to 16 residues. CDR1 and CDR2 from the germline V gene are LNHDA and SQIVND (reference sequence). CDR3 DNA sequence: TGTGCCAGTAGTACGAGGACGGGAGGCTCCTACAATGAGCAGTTCTTC. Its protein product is CASSTRTGGSYNEQFF.

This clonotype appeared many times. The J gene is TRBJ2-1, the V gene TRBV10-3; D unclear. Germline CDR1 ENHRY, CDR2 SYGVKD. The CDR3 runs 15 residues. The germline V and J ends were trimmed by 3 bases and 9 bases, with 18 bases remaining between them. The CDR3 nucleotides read TGTGCCATCAGTGACCCTGTACGAGCCCGGCTTGAGCAGTTCTTC. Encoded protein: CAISDPVRARLEQFF.

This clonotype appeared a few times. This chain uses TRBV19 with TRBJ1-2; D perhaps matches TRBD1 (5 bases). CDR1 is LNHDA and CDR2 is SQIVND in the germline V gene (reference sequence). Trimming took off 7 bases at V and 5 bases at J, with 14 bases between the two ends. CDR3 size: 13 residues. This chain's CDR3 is CASTPGTGYGYTF. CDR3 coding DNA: TGTGCCAGTACCCCGGGGACGGGGTATGGCTACACCTTC.

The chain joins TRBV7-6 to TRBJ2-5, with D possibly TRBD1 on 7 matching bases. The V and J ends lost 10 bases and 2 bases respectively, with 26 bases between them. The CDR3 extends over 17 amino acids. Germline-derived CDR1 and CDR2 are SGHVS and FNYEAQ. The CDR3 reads CATRRGWGDRKQETQYF. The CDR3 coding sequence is TGTGCCACCCGTCGGGGGTGGGGGGACAGAAAACAAGAGACCCAGTACTTC.

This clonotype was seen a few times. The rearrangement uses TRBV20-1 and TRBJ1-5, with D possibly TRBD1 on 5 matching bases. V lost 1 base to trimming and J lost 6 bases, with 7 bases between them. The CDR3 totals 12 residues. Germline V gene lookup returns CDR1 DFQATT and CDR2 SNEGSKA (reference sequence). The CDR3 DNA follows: TGCAGTGCTAGAGCGGGGGGTCAGCCCCAGCATTTT. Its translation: CSARAGGQPQHF.

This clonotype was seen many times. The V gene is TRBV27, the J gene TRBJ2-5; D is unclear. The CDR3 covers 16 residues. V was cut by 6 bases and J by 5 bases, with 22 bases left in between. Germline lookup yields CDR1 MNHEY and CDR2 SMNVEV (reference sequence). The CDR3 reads CASSSQGRGVRETQYF. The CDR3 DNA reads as TGTGCCAGCAGCTCCCAAGGGCGCGGAGTAAGGGAGACCCAGTACTTC.

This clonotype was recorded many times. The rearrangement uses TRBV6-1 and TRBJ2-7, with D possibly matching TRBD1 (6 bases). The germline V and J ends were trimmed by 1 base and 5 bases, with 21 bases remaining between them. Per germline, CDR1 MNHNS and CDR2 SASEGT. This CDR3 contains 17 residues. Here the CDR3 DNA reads TGTGCCAGCAGTGAAGACCCGCCGGGACATCCCTTGGACGAGCAGTACTTC. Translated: CASSEDPPGHPLDEQYF.

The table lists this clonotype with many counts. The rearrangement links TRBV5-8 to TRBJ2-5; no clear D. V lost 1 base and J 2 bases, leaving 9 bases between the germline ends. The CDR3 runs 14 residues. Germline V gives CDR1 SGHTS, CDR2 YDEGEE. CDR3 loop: CASSLPWKQETQYF. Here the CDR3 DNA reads TGTGCCAGCAGCTTGCCGTGGAAACAAGAGACCCAGTACTTC.